The rows below give T cell receptor beta chains drawn from one sample of a study of technical replicates of blood from a handful of donors. Data came from immunoSEQ multiplex PCR; TCRdb stores just in-frame clones and leaves some out. The sample carries tens of thousands of clones, around 89% recorded once. The sample consisted of T cells isolated from PBMCs. The receptors were sampled from a human donor in good health. CDR3s include the opening cysteine and the closing phenylalanine or tryptophan. Fields, in order: clone size, J gene, V gene, D gene, CDR3 DNA, CDR3 protein. D genes are given only for firm matches. Only some rows state a clone size, as once, few, many or a class for expanded clones.

-	TRBJ2-1	TRBV13	TRBD2	TGTGCCAGCAGCTTAGGCGGCGGGAGGGCCATCAATGAGCAGTTCTTC	CASSLGGGRAINEQFF
-	TRBJ1-6	TRBV7-9	-	TGTGCCAGCAGCTTGACAGGTTACTATTCACCCCTCCACTTT	CASSLTGYYSPLHF
-	TRBJ2-1	TRBV9	-	TGTGCCAGCAGCGTAGGGGCAGACTACAATGAGCAGTTCTTC	CASSVGADYNEQFF
few	TRBJ2-1	TRBV19	-	TGTGCCAGTACCCAAGAAGGAGGGGAGCAGTTCTTC	CASTQEGGEQFF
-	TRBJ2-3	TRBV18	TRBD2	TGTGCCAGCTCCCTAGGAGGCGGGAGGACAGATACGCAGTATTTT	CASSLGGGRTDTQYF
-	TRBJ1-5	TRBV29-1	-	TGCAGCGCCAAAGGGGCCTCAGTGGGCCAGCCCCAGCATTTT	CSAKGASVGQPQHF
-	TRBJ2-1	TRBV6-5	TRBD1	TGTGCCAGCAGTTACTCGAGAAGGGACAGGTCGTTCTTC	CASSYSRRDRSFF
-	TRBJ1-5	TRBV27	TRBD1	TGTGCCAGCAGTTTTTTTGGGACAGGGAAGTTGGGACAGCCCCAGCATTTT	CASSFFGTGKLGQPQHF
-	TRBJ2-7	TRBV6-1	-	TGTGCCAGCACTCTAGGTGGTAGAGGACTCTACGAGCAGTACTTC	CASTLGGRGLYEQYF
once	TRBJ2-7	TRBV9	-	TGTGCCAGCAGCGTCGGCAGGGTTGACTACGAGCAGTACTTC	CASSVGRVDYEQYF
-	TRBJ2-7	TRBV9	-	TGTGCCAGCAGCGTAGTCTCGGGTAGCGAGCAGTACTTC	CASSVVSGSEQYF
few	TRBJ1-1	TRBV29-1	-	TGCAGCGTCGAGCCAAGTCGACAGCCCTCCACTGAAGCTTTCTTT	CSVEPSRQPSTEAFF
once	TRBJ2-2	TRBV30	-	TGTGCCTGGGGGGCGGGACGGTCGAACACCGGGGAGCTGTTTTTT	CAWGAGRSNTGELFF
few	TRBJ1-1	TRBV13	-	TGTGCCAGCAGCGGCGAGGGGGGGACTGAAGCTTTCTTT	CASSGEGGTEAFF
few	TRBJ1-2	TRBV9	-	TGTGCCAGCAGCTCAGGGGACGGCTACACCTTC	CASSSGDGYTF
-	TRBJ2-5	TRBV2	-	TGTGCCAGCAGTCCAACCACCCCACAATCCCAGTACTTC	CASSPTTPQSQYF
-	TRBJ2-7	TRBV18	TRBD1	TGTGCCAGCTCAGCGGGACAGGCTGACTACGAGCAGTACTTC	CASSAGQADYEQYF
once	TRBJ2-3	TRBV30	TRBD2	TGTGCCTGGAGTGTGGGGAGCGGGATCCCAGATACGCAGTATTTT	CAWSVGSGIPDTQYF
-	TRBJ1-3	TRBV6-5	TRBD1	TGTGCCAGCAGGGCCGACAGGGAAACTGGAAACACCATATATTTT	CASRADRETGNTIYF
-	TRBJ2-2	TRBV29-1	-	TGCAGCGTTGAAGAATCCAGGGCCCAGTTCGGGGAGCTGTTTTTT	CSVEESRAQFGELFF
-	TRBJ2-2	TRBV10-3	-	TGTGCCATCAGTGCTAGACAGTACGACGGGGAGCTGTTTTTT	CAISARQYDGELFF
-	TRBJ1-2	TRBV5-1	-	TGCGCCAGCAGCCTGCGGGGCGATTATGGCTACACCTTC	CASSLRGDYGYTF
-	TRBJ1-1	TRBV4-1	-	TGCGCCAGCAGCCCTGGGAGTGAGAACACTGAAGCTTTCTTT	CASSPGSENTEAFF
-	TRBJ2-7	TRBV30	-	TGTGCCTGGAAGGAGCTGGGTTTTCCCTACGAGCAGTACTTC	CAWKELGFPYEQYF
-	TRBJ2-5	TRBV29-1	-	TGCAGCGTTGGCGTCTTGGAACAGGGAGAGACCCAGTACTTC	CSVGVLEQGETQYF
-	TRBJ2-3	TRBV14	-	TGTGCCAGCTCCACGACCGGGACTTACACAGATACGCAGTATTTT	CASSTTGTYTDTQYF